These 24 T cell receptor beta chains share one sample of origin, sequenced in a study of early T cells in non-severe SARS-CoV-2 infection. From the 5' RACE reads, TCRdb called clonotypes with MiXCR, one entry per CDR3 protein. The sample has about 76,000 distinct CDR3 sequences, around 15% seen once. The sample taken for sequencing was whole blood. The receptors were gathered from an adult who was a healthcare worker with PCR-confirmed SARS-CoV-2 infection or an uninfected control (not recorded which).

The chain recombines TRBV28 with TRBJ1-5, with D tentatively TRBD1 (6 bases). CDR1 and CDR2 (germline): MDHEN, SYDVKM. This CDR3 is built from 15 residues. With 7 bases removed from V and 1 base from J, the gap between germline ends came to 14 bases. CDR3 residues: CASKVRGVSNQPQHF. CDR3 DNA: TGTGCCAGCAAGGTCAGGGGTGTAAGCAATCAGCCCCAGCATTTT.

The V gene is TRBV12-3 or TRBV12-4, the J gene TRBJ2-1; 7 bases match TRBD1. This CDR3 region has 15 residues. With 6 bases clipped from V and 7 bases from J, the junction kept 12 bases outside the gene matches. The CDR3 loop reads CASSTPTTGPNEQFF. The CDR3 DNA follows: TGTGCCAGCAGCACACCAACGACAGGGCCGAATGAGCAGTTCTTC.

This clonotype was found a few times. The genes are TRBV20-1 and TRBJ2-3, with D possibly being TRBD1 (6 bases). The V gene's germline CDR1 is DFQATT and CDR2 SNEGSKA (reference sequence). CDR3 length: 15 residues. Trimming cost V 4 bases and J 4 bases, with 18 bases left between them. In DNA form, the CDR3 reads TGCAGTGCTACAATCATCAGGGGACGGGCAGATACGCAGTATTTT. Residues: CSATIIRGRADTQYF.

In its sample, this clonotype was seen a few times. CDR3 region: CASSPWGPQETQYF. CDR3 nucleotide sequence: TGTGCCAGCAGTCCATGGGGGCCCCAAGAGACCCAGTACTTC. This chain connects TRBV27 to TRBJ2-5; a weak D match, TRBD1 (6 bases). CDR3 size: 14 residues. Trimming took off 5 bases at V and 1 base at J, with 11 bases between the two ends. The germline gives CDR1 MNHEY, CDR2 SMNVEV (reference sequence).

This clonotype has more than one count but fewer than ten. The chain has TRBV28 and TRBJ1-1, with 8 bases aligning to TRBD1. The CDR3 extends over 15 amino acids. V lost 6 bases and J lost 2; bases outside the gene matches: 8. The V gene's germline CDR1 is MDHEN and CDR2 SYDVKM. The CDR3: CASRPTGASNTEAFF. CDR3 DNA: TGTGCCAGCAGACCGACAGGGGCCAGCAACACTGAAGCTTTCTTT.

Many counts were recorded for this clonotype. The chain is built from TRBV7-2 and TRBJ1-4, with TRBD1 as a possible D gene (6 bases). Germline V lookup: CDR1 SGHTA, CDR2 FQGNSA. The CDR3 is 16 residues long. Trimming removed 3 bases at V and 4 bases at J, with 15 bases between. The CDR3 sequence: CASSFGGAYGNEKLFF. The DNA for the CDR3 is TGTGCCAGCAGCTTTGGGGGGGCGTATGGTAATGAAAAACTGTTTTTT.

V gene TRBV5-6 combines with J gene TRBJ2-2; perhaps D is TRBD1 or TRBD2 (5 bases each). This CDR3 has 13 residues. The V gene's germline CDR1 is SGHDT and CDR2 YYEEEE. V was pared by 7 bases and J by 8 bases, with 15 bases between. CDR3 protein: CASFGAPRGELFF. The DNA for the CDR3 is TGTGCCAGCTTCGGGGCACCCAGGGGGGAGCTGTTTTTT.

This clonotype was found a few times. The chain uses TRBV11-2 and TRBJ2-5, with D perhaps TRBD1 (6 bases). Trimming took off 5 bases at V and 3 bases at J, with 13 bases between the two ends. CDR3 length: 14 residues. Germline CDR1 and CDR2: SGHAT and FQNNGV. In DNA form, the CDR3 reads TGTGCCAGCAGCCCGAACAGGGTGGAAGAGACCCAGTACTTC. It is translated as CASSPNRVEETQYF.

The table lists this clonotype with many counts. The V call is TRBV12-5, the J call TRBJ2-3, with TRBD1 matching 8 bases. The length of the CDR3 is 15 residues. Germline-derived CDR1 and CDR2 are LGHNT and FRNRAP. Trimming cost V 5 bases and J 5 bases; bases outside gene matches: 9. CDR3 DNA sequence: TGTGCTAGTGGTGAGTGGCAGGGGGCGCGAGATACGCAGTATTTT. This translates into CASGEWQGARDTQYF.

The rearrangement uses TRBV20-1 and TRBJ2-3; maybe TRBD1 (6 bases). The CDR3 has 14 residues. CDR1 and CDR2 (germline): DFQATT, SNEGSKA (reference sequence). The ends were cut back, 2 bases at V and 4 bases at J, with 13 bases in the middle. CDR3 in DNA: TGCAGTGCTAGACGACACGGACAGTCAGATACGCAGTATTTT. Protein: CSARRHGQSDTQYF.

This sequence joins TRBV11-2 and TRBJ1-2, with D maybe TRBD1 (5 bases). The germline V gene has CDR1 SGHAT and CDR2 FQNNGV. The CDR3 sequence is 14 residues long. Trimming stripped 1 base from V and 5 bases from J, with 11 bases between. CDR3 region: CASSLVGAAYGYTF. The CDR3 coding sequence is TGTGCCAGCAGCTTAGTCGGGGCGGCGTATGGCTACACCTTC.

The chain combines TRBV7-9 with TRBJ2-7; 13 bases fit TRBD2. J was trimmed by 5 bases and V by 7 bases; bases with no gene match: 5. The length of the CDR3 is 14 residues. Germline V gives CDR1 SEHNR, CDR2 FQNEAQ (reference sequence). In DNA form, the CDR3 reads TGTGCCAGCAACGGACTAGCGGGAGTAAACGAGCAGTACTTC. Translating it yields CASNGLAGVNEQYF.

In this sample, this clonotype turned up many times. This sequence joins TRBV27 and TRBJ1-6; the match to TRBD1 covers 7 bases. The CDR3 contains 17 residues. Germline values: CDR1 MNHEY, CDR2 SMNVEV (reference sequence). The V gene end was trimmed by 2 bases and the J gene end by 4 bases; junction bases not matched to a gene: 8. The CDR3 here is CASSLNRDSLYNSPLHF. The CDR3 DNA is TGTGCCAGCAGTTTAAACCGGGACAGTCTTTATAATTCACCCCTCCACTTT.

This clonotype was counted a few times. The rearrangement links TRBV2 to TRBJ2-2, with D perhaps TRBD1 (5 bases). This CDR3 region has 16 residues. Germline V CDR1 and CDR2: SNHLY, FYNNEI. Trimming shortened V by 3 bases and J by 4 bases, and 15 bases separated the two germline ends. The CDR3 spells CASSDIIGVVTGELFF. CDR3 nucleotide sequence: TGTGCCAGCAGTGATATTATAGGGGTCGTCACCGGGGAGCTGTTTTTT.

The table lists this clonotype with a few counts. The V gene is TRBV29-1, the J gene TRBJ2-1; possible D gene TRBD1, 6 bases. CDR3 length: 12 residues. V dropped 7 bases and J dropped 7 bases, with 14 bases sitting between them. Germline CDR1 is SQVTM and CDR2 is ANQGSEA. The CDR3 loop is CSARTGMNEQFF. For the CDR3, the DNA is TGCAGCGCACGAACAGGGATGAATGAGCAGTTCTTC.

Ten or more counts support this clonotype. This chain joins TRBV20-1 and TRBJ2-2; 10 bases match TRBD2. Germline CDR1 reads DFQATT; CDR2 reads SNEGSKA (reference sequence). The CDR3 consists of 16 residues. V gave up 3 bases and J gave up 4 bases; unmatched junction bases: 8. CDR3 coding DNA: TGCAGTGCTAGCCACCAGCGGGGGGGATCCACCGGGGAGCTGTTTTTT. Its protein is CSASHQRGGSTGELFF.

This clonotype was seen many times. The V gene is TRBV14, the J gene TRBJ2-7, with D possibly TRBD2 on 6 matching bases. With 1 base removed from V and 2 bases from J, the gap between germline ends came to 12 bases. CDR3 length: 15 amino acids. Germline CDR1 SGHDN, CDR2 FVKESK. The CDR3 protein is CASSQVAPGAYEQYF. In DNA form, the CDR3 reads TGTGCCAGCAGCCAAGTAGCCCCGGGGGCCTACGAGCAGTACTTC.

The V and J genes are TRBV7-8 and TRBJ1-5; 8 nucleotides match TRBD1. The CDR3 consists of 15 residues. The V gene end was trimmed by 4 bases and the J gene end by 2 bases; junction bases not matched to a gene: 4. CDR1 and CDR2 from the germline V gene are SGHVS and FQNEAQ. CDR3 amino acids: CASSSQGAGNQPQHF. CDR3 nucleotide sequence: TGTGCCAGCAGCTCTCAGGGGGCTGGCAATCAGCCCCAGCATTTT.

The J gene is TRBJ2-1, the V gene TRBV12-3 or TRBV12-4; TRBD2 matches at 9 bases. CDR3 size: 16 residues. With 3 bases clipped from V and 1 base from J, the junction kept 4 bases outside the gene matches. CDR3 sequence (DNA): TGTGCCAGCAGTTTGCAAGCGGGAGGTTCCTACAATGAGCAGTTCTTC. This codes for CASSLQAGGSYNEQFF.

This chain connects TRBV7-2 to TRBJ2-5; D is uncertain. The CDR3 runs 13 residues. Looked up from germline, CDR1 is SGHTA and CDR2 is FQGNSA. V lost 5 bases and J 2 bases, leaving 9 bases between the germline ends. The CDR3 loop is CASSPSAQETQYF. The CDR3 nucleotides read TGTGCCAGCAGCCCCAGCGCTCAAGAGACCCAGTACTTC.

This chain connects TRBV27 to TRBJ1-5; 8 bases map to TRBD1. The germline CDR1 and CDR2 sequences are MNHEY and SMNVEV (reference sequence). This CDR3 has 16 amino acids. The V segment lost 3 bases and the J segment 2 bases; nucleotides outside the gene matches: 6. This CDR3 is CASSLGTGGGNQPQHF. CDR3 nucleotides: TGTGCCAGCAGTTTGGGAACAGGGGGAGGCAATCAGCCCCAGCATTTT.

Ten or more counts support this clonotype. V usage is TRBV6-4 and J usage is TRBJ2-1; D remains ambiguous. Trimming stripped 2 bases from V and 0 bases from J, with 2 bases between. Germline values: CDR1 MRHNA, CDR2 SNTAGT. This CDR3 has 13 residues. As DNA, the CDR3 is TGTGCCAGCAGTGACAGCTCCTACAATGAGCAGTTCTTC. Translation: CASSDSSYNEQFF.

This clonotype was seen at least ten times. This sequence joins TRBV28 and TRBJ2-5; no clear D gene. Germline V gene data show CDR1 as MDHEN and CDR2 as SYDVKM. V lost 3 bases and J lost 1, with 9 bases in between. The CDR3 has 14 amino acids. CDR3 sequence (DNA): TGTGCCAGCAGTTTTTACCGGGTCCAAGAGACCCAGTACTTC. Translating gives CASSFYRVQETQYF.

The rearrangement joins TRBV28 to TRBJ1-6; D gene ambiguous. Per germline, CDR1 MDHEN and CDR2 SYDVKM. The CDR3 covers 12 residues. V was pared by 3 bases and J by 9 bases, with 6 bases between. Here the CDR3 DNA reads TGTGCCAGCAGTTTCGATCGTTCACCCCTCCACTTT. It codes for CASSFDRSPLHF. Variable domain in full (rest from reference TRBV28 and TRBJ1-6): DVKVTQSSRYLVKRTGEKVFLECVQDMDHENMFWYRQDPGLGLRLIYFSYDVKMKEKGDIPEGYSVSREKKERFSLILESASTNQTSMYLCASSFDRSPLHFGNGTRLTVT.